Presented here are 16 T cell receptor beta chains from one specimen sequenced in a study of T cells in Graves' hyperthyroidism and ophthalmopathy. TCR beta CDR3 sequences were amplified from RNA transcripts. During a first-round RT-PCR of the TCR CDR3, the HTBI primer set was used. Using its own MiXCR run on the multiplex PCR reads, TCRdb lists one record per CDR3 protein. The table has around 580,000 distinct CDR3 sequences, about 43% seen once. Sequenced: peripheral blood or thyroid tissue (not recorded which). These receptors came from a young woman with Graves' hyperthyroidism.

This clonotype showed up many times. The chain is built from TRBV7-9 and TRBJ1-6; a possible D gene is TRBD1 (5 bases). This CDR3 is built from 15 residues. Trimming left V 5 bases short and J 13 bases short, with 21 bases between. Germline V lookup: CDR1 SEHNR, CDR2 FQNEAQ (reference sequence). CDR3 residues: CASSQGGTLRLPLHF. CDR3 DNA: TGTGCCAGCAGCCAAGGCGGGACCCTTAGGTTGCCCCTCCACTTT.

A single count supports this clonotype. This chain uses TRBV7-8 with TRBJ1-2; TRBD1 matches 7 bases. The CDR3 consists of 15 residues. V trimming: 3 bases; J trimming: 4 bases; junction bases outside the gene matches: 8. The germline CDR1 and CDR2 sequences are SGHVS and FQNEAQ. CDR3 region: CASSFTDRVAYGYTF. The CDR3 DNA follows: TGTGCCAGCAGCTTTACTGACAGGGTCGCCTATGGCTACACCTTC.

This clonotype came up many times. V gene TRBV7-2 combines with J gene TRBJ2-7; maybe TRBD1 (6 bases). Trimming left V 3 bases short and J 2 bases short, with 8 bases between. The germline CDR1 and CDR2 sequences are SGHTA and FQGNSA. The CDR3 runs 13 residues. CDR3 sequence reads: CASSFQGPYEQYF. Written as DNA, the CDR3 is TGTGCCAGCAGCTTTCAGGGGCCCTACGAGCAGTACTTC.

The rearrangement joins TRBV7-3 to TRBJ2-5, with D unclear. The CDR3 runs to 15 residues. Between the trimmed V and J ends, which lost 2 bases and 1 base, there was a span of 11 bases. Germline-derived CDR1 and CDR2 are SGHTA and FQGTGA. CDR3 sequence: CASSLGADGQETQYF. In nucleotides, the CDR3 is TGTGCCAGCAGCTTAGGTGCCGACGGCCAAGAGACCCAGTACTTC.

The chain combines TRBV7-9 with TRBJ2-7; possible D gene TRBD1, 5 bases. The V and J ends lost 5 bases and 9 bases respectively, with 20 bases between them. The V gene's germline CDR1 is SEHNR and CDR2 FQNEAQ (reference sequence). The CDR3 is 14 residues long. CDR3 bases: TGTGCCAGCAGCCTAAATCCCAGGGTTGGGGCGCAGTACTTC. This encodes CASSLNPRVGAQYF.

The chain joins TRBV4-1 to TRBJ2-6, with 11 bases matching TRBD1. Germline assignment: CDR1 MGHRA and CDR2 YSYEKL. The ends lost 3 bases at V and 3 bases at J; junction bases unmatched: 7. This CDR3 region has 18 residues. The DNA for the CDR3 is TGCGCCAGCAGCCACCTGGACAGGGGGCTTGGTGGGGCCAACGTCCTGACTTTC. It is translated as CASSHLDRGLGGANVLTF.

This clonotype was counted at least ten times. This chain links TRBV5-1 with TRBJ2-7, with 8 bases identical to TRBD1. The CDR3 runs 13 residues. J lost 4 bases, V lost 4 bases, and 4 bases had no gene match. Germline lookup yields CDR1 SGHRS and CDR2 YFSETQ. CDR3: CASSTGQGYEQYF. The CDR3 bases are TGCGCCAGCAGCACAGGACAGGGATACGAGCAGTACTTC.

This chain connects TRBV29-1 to TRBJ2-7, with 8 bases that match TRBD1. Trimming took 7 bases from V and 5 from J; bases not matched to a gene: 7. Germline V CDR1 and CDR2: SQVTM, ANQGSEA. CDR3 length equals 12 residues. The chain's CDR3 is CSASGGRDEQYF. The CDR3 nucleotides read TGCAGCGCATCAGGGGGCAGGGACGAGCAGTACTTC.

The table lists this clonotype with many counts. The chain couples TRBV29-1 to TRBJ1-3, with a tentative D call TRBD1 (5 bases). The CDR3 is made up of 15 amino acids. Looked up from germline, CDR1 is SQVTM and CDR2 is ANQGSEA. With 4 bases removed from V and 0 bases from J, the gap between germline ends came to 13 bases. DNA for the CDR3: TGCAGCGTTGGTGGTGGGGCTTCCTCTGGAAACACCATATATTTT. It specifies CSVGGGASSGNTIYF.

In its sample, this clonotype was seen many times. This chain connects TRBV7-2 to TRBJ1-5, with D perhaps TRBD1 (5 bases). V was trimmed by 6 bases and J by 4 bases, leaving 19 bases between them. Looked up from germline, CDR1 is SGHTA and CDR2 is FQGNSA. The CDR3 spans 16 residues. This CDR3 reads CASRDSMKGANQPQHF. As DNA, the CDR3 is TGTGCCAGCAGAGACAGTATGAAAGGGGCAAATCAGCCCCAGCATTTT.

This clonotype was seen ten or more times. V usage is TRBV29-1 and J usage is TRBJ2-7; 8 positions agree with TRBD1. Per the germline V gene, CDR1 is SQVTM and CDR2 is ANQGSEA. The CDR3 consists of 13 residues. V was clipped by 6 bases and J by 4 bases; unmatched bases: 8. For the CDR3, the DNA is TGCAGCGTCAAATCAGGGGGCGGGTACGAGCAGTACTTC. Translating it yields CSVKSGGGYEQYF.

This clonotype was detected ten times or more. V and J are TRBV27 and TRBJ1-6; 10 nucleotides agree with TRBD1. Germline V gene lookup returns CDR1 MNHEY and CDR2 SMNVEV (reference sequence). The CDR3 loop spans 16 amino acids. V trimming: 2 bases; J trimming: 7 bases; junction bases outside the gene matches: 5. The CDR3 loop is CASSLVGTGENSPLHF. In nucleotides, the CDR3 is TGTGCCAGCAGTTTAGTAGGGACAGGGGAGAATTCACCCCTCCACTTT.

In this sample, this clonotype turned up a few times. The chain joins TRBV6-1 to TRBJ2-7; 9 nucleotides align to TRBD1. In germline, CDR1 is MNHNS, CDR2 SASEGT. J gave up 2 bases and V 2 bases, and 4 bases lay outside the gene matches. The CDR3 is 15 residues long. CDR3: CASSEPGQGPYEQYF. The CDR3 nucleotides are TGTGCCAGCAGTGAACCGGGACAGGGTCCCTACGAGCAGTACTTC.

The rearrangement links TRBV30 to TRBJ2-2; D call uncertain. V was trimmed by 1 base and J by 3 bases, leaving 12 bases between them. The CDR3 extends over 15 amino acids. CDR1 and CDR2 from the germline V gene are GTSNPN and SVGIG (reference sequence). The CDR3 bases are TGTGCCTGGAGTGCCTCCGGGTGGGACACCGGGGAGCTGTTTTTT. As protein: CAWSASGWDTGELFF.

The V call is TRBV7-2, the J call TRBJ2-1; D unclear. Germline V lookup: CDR1 SGHTA, CDR2 FQGNSA. V dropped 10 bases and J dropped 9 bases, with 10 bases sitting between them. The CDR3 covers 10 residues. Written as DNA, the CDR3 is TGTGCCAACGGTCTAAGTGAGCAGTTCTTC. It specifies CANGLSEQFF.

The rearrangement uses TRBV7-8 and TRBJ1-2; unclear D gene. V was pared by 5 bases and J by 4 bases, with 17 bases between. CDR3 length: 15 residues. CDR1 is SGHVS, CDR2 FQNEAQ, per germline. DNA for the CDR3: TGTGCCAGCAGCCGCTCGGTCTTAGCGGGCTATGGCTACACCTTC. It specifies CASSRSVLAGYGYTF.